The next 28 T cell receptor beta chains were all read from a single sample in a study of T cell clusters in autoimmune cytopenias. One tube held mixed TRB-A and TRB-B primer pools for touch-down PCR. TCRdb re-called the multiplex PCR reads and shows each CDR3 protein once, DNA omitted. The sample includes approximately 11,000 distinct CDR3 sequences. TRB amplification used approximately 270 ng of peripheral blood genomic DNA. The data were also submitted as part of a second study, on T cell repertoires in aging, cancer and after chemotherapy.

The sequenced sample was peripheral blood. The receptors were gathered from a human donor in good health.

This clonotype is identified as medium-sized (0.01 to 0.1%) from frequency. The rearrangement joins TRBV19 to TRBJ1-6; TCRdb names TRBD1, which stays unverified in the absence of DNA. The CDR3 length is 14 residues. Germline V gene lookup returns CDR1 LNHDA and CDR2 SQIVND (reference sequence). The CDR3 loop is CASRTRTGRSPLHF.

The rearrangement joins TRBV12-3 or TRBV12-4 to TRBJ2-7. There are 13 residues in the CDR3. CDR3 in amino acids: CASSLAGSYEQYF.

The chain carries TRBV27 and TRBJ1-5. This CDR3 contains 14 residues. Germline lookup yields CDR1 MNHEY and CDR2 SMNVEV (reference sequence). CDR3 sequence: CASSFSQDNQPQHF.

The chain uses TRBV5-6 and TRBJ1-4; TCRdb's D gene call, TRBD1, goes unchecked for lack of DNA. Germline V gene lookup returns CDR1 SGHDT and CDR2 YYEEEE. The CDR3 is 15 amino acids. The chain's CDR3 is CASSLYGTGGEKLFF.

Its frequency marks this clonotype as medium-sized. The genes are TRBV5-4 and TRBJ2-2. This CDR3 spans 14 amino acids. In germline, CDR1 is SGHNT, CDR2 YYREEE (reference sequence). CDR3 protein: CASSLVRDTGELFF.

The chain has TRBV6-2 or TRBV6-3 and TRBJ1-5; TCRdb lists TRBD1, though no DNA is available to test this call. From germline, CDR1 is MNHEY and CDR2 SVGEGT. The CDR3 runs 13 residues. The CDR3: CATSGTENQPQHF.

Measured by frequency, this clonotype is medium-sized. The chain employs TRBV12-3 or TRBV12-4 and TRBJ2-1; TCRdb returns TRBD1, unconfirmable since there is no DNA. The CDR3 totals 14 residues. CDR3: CASSGTAPTGEQFF.

This clonotype is classed as medium-sized by frequency. The rearrangement joins TRBV29-1 to TRBJ1-2; TCRdb lists TRBD1, though no DNA is available to test this call. Germline lookup yields CDR1 SQVTM and CDR2 ANQGSEA. The CDR3 is 11 residues long. The CDR3 protein is CSVADRGEYTF.

CDR3 residues: CASSLEWALTVAFF. The chain combines TRBV5-4 with TRBJ1-1. The CDR3 spans 14 residues. Per the germline V gene, CDR1 is SGHNT and CDR2 is YYREEE (reference sequence). The full variable domain, its missing parts supplied by reference TRBV5-4 and TRBJ1-1, is ETGVTQSPTHLIKTRGQQVTLRCSSQSGHNTVSWYQQALGQGPQFIFQYYREEENGRGNFPPRFSGLQFPNYSSELNVNALELDDSALYLCASSLEWALTVAFFGQGTRLTVV.

The chain uses TRBV6-5 and TRBJ1-1; TCRdb's D call of TRBD1 is untestable without DNA. Germline CDR1 reads MNHEY; CDR2 reads SVGAGI. The CDR3 loop spans 18 amino acids. The CDR3 loop is CASRNLNRGRGDGTEAFF.

Considering frequency, this clonotype is medium-sized (0.01 to 0.1%). V gene TRBV6-5 combines with J gene TRBJ2-5; TCRdb indicates TRBD2, and absent DNA this call remains unverified. This CDR3 spans 13 amino acids. CDR1 is MNHEY, CDR2 SVGAGI, per germline. The CDR3: CASGPAGGETQYF.

The rearrangement links TRBV5-1 to TRBJ2-1; without DNA, the TCRdb call of TRBD1 cannot be checked. Germline assignment: CDR1 SGHRS and CDR2 YFSETQ. The CDR3 is 14 amino acids. The CDR3: CATKPGQGLNEQFF.

The rearrangement joins TRBV18 to TRBJ2-5. CDR1 is KGHSH and CDR2 is LQKENI in the germline V gene. The CDR3 runs 15 residues. The CDR3 region is CASSPPVLYQETQYF.

This clonotype is classed as medium-sized by frequency. V and J are TRBV12-3 or TRBV12-4 and TRBJ2-2; TCRdb outputs TRBD1, but without DNA this stays unchecked. The length of the CDR3 is 16 residues. CDR3 in amino acids: CASSFGGWDGTGELFF.

V usage is TRBV6-1 and J usage is TRBJ1-5. This CDR3 comprises 13 residues. Looked up from germline, CDR1 is MNHNS and CDR2 is SASEGT. The chain's CDR3 is CASIGTSNQPQHF.

This chain links TRBV5-4 with TRBJ2-2. This CDR3 spans 15 amino acids. Per the germline V gene, CDR1 is SGHNT and CDR2 is YYREEE (reference sequence). The chain's CDR3 is CASSVGPLNTGELFF.

This clonotype shows up as medium-sized (0.01 to 0.1%) by frequency. The chain links TRBV27 to TRBJ1-4; TCRdb's D call, TRBD1, is unchecked because there is no DNA. Germline CDR1 reads MNHEY; CDR2 reads SMNVEV (reference sequence). This CDR3 is 14 amino acids long. CDR3 residues: CASSSQGAWEKLFF.

The chain employs TRBV5-1 and TRBJ1-2. This CDR3 spans 13 amino acids. CDR1 and CDR2 from the germline V gene are SGHRS and YFSETQ. Here the CDR3 reads CASSLGDLEGYTF.

This chain connects TRBV6-2 or TRBV6-3 to TRBJ2-7. The CDR3 has 13 residues. Germline-derived CDR1 and CDR2 are MNHEY and SVGEGT. This chain's CDR3 is CASSYRVGYEQYF.

This clonotype counts as medium-sized by frequency. This chain connects TRBV29-1 to TRBJ2-2; TCRdb's D call of TRBD2 is untestable without DNA. Germline CDR1 reads SQVTM; CDR2 reads ANQGSEA. The CDR3 extends over 12 amino acids. This CDR3 is CSAGGRPGELFF.

The chain recombines TRBV6-1 with TRBJ1-2. The CDR3 is 13 residues long. Germline V gene lookup returns CDR1 MNHNS and CDR2 SASEGT. The CDR3 spells CASNLQINYGYTF.

V usage is TRBV30 and J usage is TRBJ1-2; as DNA is missing, the TRBD1 call by TCRdb cannot be tested. CDR3 size: 11 residues. From germline, CDR1 is GTSNPN and CDR2 SVGIG (reference sequence). The CDR3 spells CAWPGAYGYTF. Full variable domain (rest looked up from reference TRBV30 and TRBJ1-2): SQTIHQWPATLVQPVGSPLSLECTVEGTSNPNLYWYRQAAGRGLQLLFYSVGIGQISSEVPQNLSASRPQDRQFILSSKKLLLSDSGFYLCAWPGAYGYTFGSGTRLTVV.

This chain joins TRBV5-1 and TRBJ2-1; absent DNA, TCRdb's TRBD2 call cannot be checked. The CDR3 contains 14 residues. CDR1 is SGHRS, CDR2 YFSETQ, per germline. This CDR3 is CASRTSGVYNEQFF.

This clonotype registers medium-sized by frequency. This chain connects TRBV29-1 to TRBJ2-2. There are 13 residues in the CDR3. Germline CDR1 reads SQVTM; CDR2 reads ANQGSEA. The CDR3 loop is CSVERMNTGELFF.

V is TRBV19 and J is TRBJ2-5; there is no DNA to check the TCRdb D call of TRBD1. Looked up from germline, CDR1 is LNHDA and CDR2 is SQIVND (reference sequence). The length of the CDR3 is 16 residues. The CDR3 here is CASSIPPAGGGETQYF.

The genes are TRBV6-1 and TRBJ1-5. The CDR3 totals 17 residues. Looked up from germline, CDR1 is MNHNS and CDR2 is SASEGT. The CDR3 loop is CASSEALRGFSNQPQHF.

This sequence joins TRBV6-5 and TRBJ1-1. CDR3 length equals 11 residues. The germline CDR1 and CDR2 sequences are MNHEY and SVGAGI. This chain's CDR3 is CASIQVGKAFF.

The chain links TRBV12-3 or TRBV12-4 to TRBJ1-2; the D gene TCRdb calls, TRBD1, cannot be checked with no DNA. The CDR3 contains 18 residues. CDR3 in amino acids: CASSFNPSIRGESYGYTF.